Sequencing of this TCR beta chain was carried out in a study of STAT5B mutations in CD4+ large granular lymphocyte leukemia. Study-level findings and limits: Patient CD4-sorted repertoires looked more clonal than healthy CD4+ repertoires, even without putative leukemic clones.

The survey-level immunoSEQ assay was used. Libraries were prepared by immunoSEQ multiplex PCR; TCRdb keeps only in-frame clonotypes and omits some of them. The sample has over 35,000 clones, around 81% seen once. To note about this clone: Its antigen is not identified.

The sample was CD4+ T cells from blood buffy coats. This sequence was found in a human donor in good health.

CDR3: CASSVSGYGYTF. The CDR3 DNA is TGTGCCAGCAGTGTTTCGGGCTATGGCTACACCTTC. The J gene is TRBJ1-2, the V gene TRBV6-1, with D uncertain. V was pared by 4 bases and J by 4 bases, with 7 bases between. The CDR3 runs 12 residues. Looked up from germline, CDR1 is MNHNS and CDR2 is SASEGT.